These 9 T cell receptor beta chains originate from one sample sequenced in a study of shared clonotypes between healthy human individuals. The data were produced by immunoSEQ multiplex PCR, yet TCRdb's version contains in-frame clones alone and is incomplete. This table has approximately 1.1 million clones, 70% to 80% appearing once. Sequencing was performed on memory CD4+ T cells from PBMCs. The subset: CD45RA-negative fraction. The receptor source for this set is a man aged 18 to 29 in good health. Some clones in this sample may be carry-over from other donors' samples.

This clone was seen a handful of times. V and J are TRBV19 and TRBJ2-2, with 9 bases identical to TRBD1. Germline V lookup: CDR1 LNHDA, CDR2 SQIVND (reference sequence). V lost 4 bases and J lost 3; bases outside the gene matches: 3. The CDR3 sequence is 15 residues long. The CDR3 sequence is CASSRTGVDTGELFF. As DNA, the CDR3 is TGTGCCAGTAGTAGGACAGGGGTCGACACCGGGGAGCTGTTTTTT.

V usage is TRBV7-8 and J usage is TRBJ2-7, with a weak D call TRBD1 (5 bases). The germline V gene has CDR1 SGHVS and CDR2 FQNEAQ. Trimming stripped 5 bases from V and 3 bases from J, with 14 bases between. This CDR3 is 14 amino acids long. This CDR3 reads CASSGRAQGYEQYF. The CDR3 bases are TGTGCCAGCAGCGGACGAGCTCAGGGCTACGAGCAGTACTTC.

The rearrangement uses TRBV11-2 and TRBJ2-2, with a possible D match to TRBD1 (5 bases). Per germline, CDR1 SGHAT and CDR2 FQNNGV. This CDR3 spans 15 amino acids. V lost 4 bases, J lost 4 bases, and 13 bases lay in between. The CDR3 loop reads CASSSLPDSTGELFF. In DNA form, the CDR3 reads TGTGCCAGCAGCTCCCTCCCAGACAGCACCGGGGAGCTGTTTTTT.

The genes are TRBV25-1 and TRBJ2-1, with a tentative D call TRBD2 (5 bases). Looked up from germline, CDR1 is MGHDK and CDR2 is SYGVNS. This CDR3 is 14 amino acids long. V shed 5 bases and J shed 4 bases, with 12 bases lying between them. The CDR3 DNA reads TGTGCCAGCAGTCGGACTGACCTATACAATGAGCAGTTCTTC. It codes for CASSRTDLYNEQFF.

The sample holds a few counts of this clone. The chain combines TRBV5-1 with TRBJ1-1, with D possibly matching TRBD1 (5 bases). The ends were cut back, 2 bases at V and 11 bases at J, with 16 bases in the middle. CDR1 is SGHRS and CDR2 is YFSETQ in the germline V gene. The CDR3 consists of 13 residues. CDR3 loop: CASSFTAAGGAFF. The CDR3 DNA follows: TGCGCCAGCAGCTTCACAGCGGCTGGGGGGGCTTTCTTT.

A few counts support this clone. The gene calls are TRBV5-1 and TRBJ1-2; D uncertain. Germline V gene sequence: CDR1 SGHRS, CDR2 YFSETQ. The CDR3 is made up of 13 amino acids. V was cut by 4 bases and J by 2 bases, with 9 bases left in between. The CDR3 here is CASSDGSNYGYTF. CDR3 bases: TGCGCCAGCAGCGATGGGAGCAACTATGGCTACACCTTC.

As concerns this clone: Since a much larger clone is just one base distant, this may be a read error. The V and J genes are TRBV5-4 and TRBJ2-7; TRBD2 aligns across 10 bases. Germline CDR1 is SGHNT and CDR2 is YYREEE (reference sequence). The V segment lost 3 bases and the J segment 3 bases; nucleotides outside the gene matches: 3. This CDR3 spans 14 amino acids. CDR3 amino acids: CASSSGTSDYEQYF. The CDR3 DNA reads as TGTGCCAGCAGCTCCGGGACTAGCGACTACGAGCAGTACTTC.

V gene TRBV5-6 combines with J gene TRBJ1-2; 7 bases match TRBD1. CDR1 and CDR2 from the germline V gene are SGHDT and YYEEEE. The CDR3 covers 16 residues. The junction had 13 bases not matched to a gene; V was cut back by 5 bases and J by 3 bases. The CDR3 protein is CASSPKGGGTDYGYTF. CDR3 sequence (DNA): TGTGCCAGCAGTCCGAAGGGTGGCGGGACAGACTATGGCTACACCTTC.

CDR3 in amino acids: CASSQGNPGLAGFADTQYF. For the CDR3, the DNA is TGCGCCAGCAGCCAAGGCAACCCGGGACTAGCGGGATTCGCAGATACGCAGTATTTT. The chain joins TRBV4-3 to TRBJ2-3, with TRBD2 matching 13 bases. There are 19 residues in the CDR3. V trimming: 1 base; J trimming: 4 bases; junction bases outside the gene matches: 11. CDR1 and CDR2 (germline): LGHNA, YSLEER.